Shown below are 21 T cell receptor beta chains from a single sample sequenced in a study of OX40 agonist ivuxolimab in advanced cancers. Generated by immunoSEQ multiplex PCR, the TCRdb table keeps only in-frame clones and is missing some. The profile shows tens of thousands of clones, approximately 88% of them singletons. Material: CD4+ or CD8+ T cells sorted from blood, obtained in a trial of the OX40 agonist ivuxolimab. All receptors derive from an adult with an advanced solid tumor such as melanoma, head and neck, liver or kidney cancer.

V gene TRBV7-9 combines with J gene TRBJ2-2; maybe TRBD1 (5 bases). Trimming shortened V by 5 bases and J by 7 bases, and 17 bases separated the two germline ends. Germline CDR1 reads SEHNR; CDR2 reads FQNEAQ (reference sequence). This CDR3 has 15 residues. The CDR3 DNA is TGTGCCAGCAGCCTCAGGGTGAACGTAGTCGGGGAGCTGTTTTTT. This codes for CASSLRVNVVGELFF.

The rearrangement uses TRBV7-3 and TRBJ1-1; TRBD1 is a possible D gene (5 bases). V shed 3 bases and J shed 3 bases, with 8 bases lying between them. Germline V gene sequence: CDR1 SGHTA, CDR2 FQGTGA. The CDR3 spans 13 residues. The CDR3 nucleotides are TGTGCCAGCAGCTTTGGGGGGGACACTGAAGCTTTCTTT. Its protein is CASSFGGDTEAFF.

The chain carries TRBV6-5 and TRBJ2-3; the D gene is possibly TRBD2 (6 bases). There are 14 residues in the CDR3. Germline V gives CDR1 MNHEY, CDR2 SVGAGI. Between the trimmed V and J ends, which lost 5 bases and 4 bases, there was a span of 13 bases. For the CDR3, the DNA is TGTGCCAGCAGTACAACGGGACTGGCAGATACGCAGTATTTT. Its protein product is CASSTTGLADTQYF.

The chain recombines TRBV18 with TRBJ1-2; perhaps TRBD1 as D (5 bases). The CDR3 runs to 15 residues. V gave up 3 bases and J gave up 4 bases, with 15 bases separating them. Germline CDR1 and CDR2: KGHSH and LQKENI. Written as DNA, the CDR3 is TGTGCCAGCTCACCCTACCCGGACATGTTCTATGGCTACACCTTC. Protein sequence: CASSPYPDMFYGYTF.

The V and J genes are TRBV7-9 and TRBJ2-7; 13 bases are a match to TRBD2. J gave up 4 bases and V 8 bases, and 11 bases lay outside the gene matches. CDR3 size: 16 residues. The germline V gene encodes CDR1 SEHNR and CDR2 FQNEAQ (reference sequence). CDR3: CASSRTSGREGYEQYF. DNA of the CDR3: TGTGCCAGCTCCCGGACTAGCGGGAGAGAGGGTTACGAGCAGTACTTC.

J is TRBJ1-3 and V is TRBV15; D ambiguous. Germline V gene data show CDR1 as LNHNV and CDR2 as YYDKDF (reference sequence). This CDR3 region has 14 residues. Trimming removed 0 bases from V and 3 bases from J, with 6 bases in between. The CDR3 loop is CATSRDLLGNTIYF. Here the CDR3 DNA reads TGTGCCACCAGCAGAGATCTGCTTGGAAACACCATATATTTT.

The rearrangement links TRBV6-1 to TRBJ2-5; tentatively, D is TRBD1 or TRBD2 (9 bases each). Germline values: CDR1 MNHNS, CDR2 SASEGT. The CDR3 has 15 residues. Between the trimmed V and J ends, which lost 10 bases and 5 bases, there was a span of 23 bases. For the CDR3, the DNA is TGTGCCACCGACAGGGGGTATAGCGGGAGCGAGACCCAGTACTTC. This gives the protein CATDRGYSGSETQYF.

This clone was observed once. The J gene is TRBJ2-1, the V gene TRBV27; weak D call: TRBD2 (5 bases). This CDR3 spans 13 amino acids. Per the germline V gene, CDR1 is MNHEY and CDR2 is SMNVEV (reference sequence). V lost 8 bases and J lost 7, with 15 bases in between. In nucleotides, the CDR3 is TGTGCCAGCCGGGAACACGGAAGGAATGAGCAGTTCTTC. It is translated as CASREHGRNEQFF.

V and J are TRBV6-5 and TRBJ2-7; TRBD2 agrees at 8 bases. The CDR3 is 15 amino acids. Germline values: CDR1 MNHEY, CDR2 SVGAGI. Unmatched junction bases numbered 11, after V lost 3 bases and J lost 7 bases. The CDR3 loop reads CASSYYGLAGREQYF. DNA for the CDR3: TGTGCCAGCAGTTATTATGGACTAGCCGGACGGGAGCAGTACTTC.

In its sample, this clone was seen once. CDR3 sequence: CASSPGSEVGELFF. The CDR3 DNA reads as TGTGCCAGCAGCCCCGGTTCCGAGGTCGGGGAGCTGTTTTTT. J is TRBJ2-2 and V is TRBV7-3; D is unclear. The ends were cut back, 5 bases at V and 7 bases at J, with 14 bases in the middle. The CDR3 extends over 14 amino acids. Germline assignment: CDR1 SGHTA and CDR2 FQGTGA.

This clone was seen only once. The gene calls are TRBV25-1 and TRBJ2-3; TRBD2 matches at 8 bases. The CDR3 totals 15 residues. Looked up from germline, CDR1 is MGHDK and CDR2 is SYGVNS. V shed 7 bases and J 1 base; nucleotides not matched to a gene: 7. The CDR3 DNA sequence: TGTGCCAGCACCCCGGGAGGGGTCCGCACAGATACGCAGTATTTT. Protein sequence: CASTPGGVRTDTQYF.

The chain joins TRBV4-3 to TRBJ1-3; D unresolved. V was shortened by 0 bases and J by 2 bases, with 14 bases between the two germline ends. The germline CDR1 and CDR2 sequences are LGHNA and YSLEER. CDR3 length: 17 amino acids. The CDR3 region has the DNA TGCGCCAGCAGCCAAGAACATACGGGATTTACTGGAAACACCATATATTTT. Encoded protein: CASSQEHTGFTGNTIYF.

This clone was seen a handful of times. V and J are TRBV15 and TRBJ2-7, with TRBD2 identical over 12 bases. Germline V lookup: CDR1 LNHNV, CDR2 YYDKDF (reference sequence). The length of the CDR3 is 14 residues. The V and J ends lost 3 bases and 6 bases, in that order; junction bases with no gene match: 3. CDR3 loop: CATSRETSGSEQYF. For the CDR3, the DNA is TGTGCCACCAGCAGGGAGACTAGCGGGAGCGAGCAGTACTTC.

V and J are TRBV4-1 and TRBJ1-2; a possible D gene is TRBD1 (5 bases). The CDR3 is 15 amino acids. Germline V lookup: CDR1 MGHRA, CDR2 YSYEKL. Between the trimmed V and J ends, which lost 1 base and 2 bases, there was a span of 11 bases. The CDR3 DNA follows: TGCGCCAGCAGCCAAGCGGGACCGCTAAACTATGGCTACACCTTC. Its protein product is CASSQAGPLNYGYTF.

A remark on this clone: The same CDR3 also results from other DNA sequences found in this sample. The chain couples TRBV6-1 to TRBJ2-7; D call uncertain. The CDR3 has 13 residues. Trimming stripped 2 bases from V and 2 bases from J, with 7 bases between. Germline loops: CDR1 MNHNS, CDR2 SASEGT. CDR3 sequence (DNA): TGTGCCAGCAGTGAATACGCCACCTACGAGCAGTACTTC. It encodes CASSEYATYEQYF.

The chain carries TRBV18 and TRBJ2-7; 10 bases agree with TRBD1. The CDR3 totals 16 residues. Germline V gene data show CDR1 as KGHSH and CDR2 as LQKENI. After removal of 4 bases from V and 2 bases from J, the junction contained 8 bases not matched to a gene. For the CDR3, the DNA is TGTGCCAGCTCACACACCGTGGGACAGGGGACCTACGAGCAGTACTTC. Translated, it gives CASSHTVGQGTYEQYF.

V and J are TRBV28 and TRBJ1-1; TRBD1 agrees at 9 bases. Unmatched junction bases numbered 8, after V lost 5 bases and J lost 4 bases. The germline CDR1 and CDR2 sequences are MDHEN and SYDVKM. The CDR3 is made up of 15 amino acids. The CDR3 here is CASSRRQGVVTEAFF. The DNA for the CDR3 is TGTGCCAGCAGTAGACGACAGGGGGTGGTCACTGAAGCTTTCTTT.

This clone qualifies as medium-sized. The V and J genes are TRBV2 and TRBJ1-2; D uncertain. Trimming left V 1 base short and J 0 bases short, with 6 bases between. Germline values: CDR1 SNHLY, CDR2 FYNNEI. The length of the CDR3 is 14 residues. The CDR3: CASSEVGTNYGYTF. CDR3 sequence (DNA): TGTGCCAGCAGTGAAGTCGGAACTAACTATGGCTACACCTTC.

Remarks on this clone: At one end, the junction sequence differs from germline, possibly due to a read error. The chain combines TRBV11-2 with TRBJ2-7, with 8 bases fitting TRBD1. Looked up from germline, CDR1 is SGHAT and CDR2 is FQNNGV. The CDR3 is made up of 11 amino acids. The CDR3 nucleotides are TGTGCCAGCAGCAGGGCAGGGGGCGTTGTGTTC. Amino acid sequence: CASSRAGGVVF.

V gene TRBV5-1 combines with J gene TRBJ2-3, with 14 positions matching TRBD2. The CDR3 runs to 19 residues. The V gene end was trimmed by 1 base and the J gene end by 1 base; junction bases not matched to a gene: 8. The germline CDR1 and CDR2 sequences are SGHRS and YFSETQ. CDR3 in amino acids: CASSLKGLAGASGTDTQYF. The CDR3, as DNA: TGCGCCAGCAGCTTGAAGGGACTAGCGGGAGCCTCAGGCACAGATACGCAGTATTTT.

This clone was seen once. This chain joins TRBV15 and TRBJ1-3; a weak D match, TRBD1 (6 bases). Trimming shortened V by 4 bases and J by 1 base, and 8 bases separated the two germline ends. This CDR3 spans 14 amino acids. Looked up from germline, CDR1 is LNHNV and CDR2 is YYDKDF (reference sequence). The CDR3 region is CATSNRVSGNTIYF. CDR3 DNA: TGTGCCACCAGCAACAGGGTTTCTGGAAACACCATATATTTT.